This T cell receptor (beta chain) emerged from a study of OX40 agonist ivuxolimab in advanced cancers. Regarding the research as a whole: Ivuxolimab, which targeted the costimulatory receptor OX40 (CD134), was an agonistic, fully human IgG2 monoclonal antibody. In the dose-escalation cohort, around 80% of patients were male, and the mean age was approximately 60 years with a range of roughly 20 to 85. Partial responses were achieved by three dose-escalation patients, of whom one had hepatocellular carcinoma and two had cutaneous melanoma. Intravenous ivuxolimab was administered to patients every 2 weeks at six dose levels: 0.01, 0.1, 0.3, 1.5, 3 and 10 mg/kg. Of the approximately 53 patients in dose escalation, around 20 had hepatocellular carcinoma, some 15 had melanoma, 9 had renal cell carcinoma and 9 had head and neck cancer. The point of sequencing TCRbeta in the periphery was to test whether ivuxolimab changed TCR sequence diversity and drove clonal T-cell expansion. Patients were allowed to have had prior anti-PD-1, anti-PD-L1 or anti-CTLA-4 therapy, and approximately 37% of the dose-escalation patients had been treated with checkpoint inhibitors. The monotherapy dose-escalation portion (N of about 47 patients) of the phase I ivuxolimab trial is reported in the paper. Results and caveats for the whole study, not just this receptor: In partial responders in the 0.1-3.0 mg/kg groups, normalized peripheral clonal expansion was found to be among the lowest, especially among CD8+ T cells. After ivuxolimab, expanded clones were on average more numerous among CD8+ T cells than among CD4+ T cells. At doses from 0.1 to 3.0 mg/kg, clonal expansion was seen in both CD4+ and CD8+ blood T cells between baseline and week 6. The antigen specificity of the peripheral T cells that underwent clonal expansion was not determined. Low levels of normalized T-cell clonal expansion were also seen in some nonresponding patients.

Genomic DNA was isolated from the sorted cells so that the TCRbeta CDR3 region could be sequenced. TCRbeta CDR3 regions were sequenced using the immunoSEQ Assay. TCRdb took this table from immuneACCESS and kept in-frame rearrangements with V and J called. Such tables lack part of the clones; where checked against another copy, unresolved V genes explain under half of the gap, and the rest is unexplained. The sample table lists about 70,000 clones, approximately 89% of them with a count of one. The ten largest clones add up to approximately 1% of the sample. Remarks on this clone: Which antigen it targets is not known. Within one base of it there is no much larger clone, and no base qualities were kept.

Patients with autoimmune disease history or receiving systemic immunosuppression were excluded from the trial. Peripheral blood for TCR sequencing was collected from all dose cohorts at baseline, on cycle 4 day 1, and on cycle 7 day 1. Samples were obtained from an open-label, multicenter, first-in-human phase I dose-escalation trial of ivuxolimab. Adults with locally advanced or metastatic melanoma, renal cell, hepatocellular, or head and neck squamous cell carcinoma were enrolled in the trial. Before TCR sequencing, CD4+ T cells and CD8+ T cells were sorted from peripheral blood as separate populations. CDR1 LNHDA and CDR2 SQIVND are derived from the germline V gene (reference sequence). The CDR3 runs 16 residues from the cysteine to the phenylalanine. This entry keeps only the CDR3 DNA: 48 bases, framed from base 1. V has 7 bases trimmed and J has 2 bases trimmed; junction bases matching no gene number 12.

The sequence was collected from an adult with an advanced solid tumor such as melanoma, head and neck, liver or kidney cancer. The chain is encoded by TRBV19 joined to TRBJ1-1, with 8 bases matching TRBD1. The starting material was CD4+ or CD8+ T cells sorted from blood, obtained in a trial of the OX40 agonist ivuxolimab. The DNA is TGTGCCAGTACCAACCCAGGGGGCGCAGGAAACACTGAAGCTTTCTTT. This is translated as CASTNPGGAGNTEAFF.